The T cell receptor beta chain described here comes from a study of blood T cells in healthy people across ages. The study isolated at least 6.5 million PBMCs from each sample. Germline CDR1 and CDR2: MDHEN and SYDVKM. The CDR3 is 13 residues long. Overall study results and limits: Estimates of total diversity, which came from one million sequenced T cells, were considered to be underestimates.

This clonotype turned up a few times. Its cognate antigen is unknown. Alongside a J-beta primer mix, a sample-barcoded 5' primer served in a second PCR lasting roughly 6 to 11 cycles. TCRdb ran MiXCR on the 5' RACE reads and lists one entry per CDR3 protein. This sample has 920,000 or so distinct CDR3 sequences, with 40% to 45% found just once. This chain connects TRBV28 to TRBJ2-4; no firm D call. The J call is uncertain, as TRBJ2-7 better fits the DNA end. This TCR was sampled from an older woman in good health. The sequenced sample was blood. For the CDR3, the DNA is TGTGCCAGCAAGCTTGGTCTCTATAGCGAGCAGTACTTC. Protein: CASKLGLYSEQYF.